What follows describes a single TCR beta chain. A much larger clone lies a single base off, so this may be a read error. This sample was taken from a study of T-cell reconstitution after alpha-beta-depleted transplantation in children. Looked up from germline, CDR1 is SGHRS and CDR2 is YFSETQ. The CDR3 has 13 residues. Unique molecular identifiers featured in how the TCRbeta library was prepared. TCRdb passed the PCR reads through MiXCR, listing each CDR3 protein once. The data show 600,000 to 700,000 distinct CDR3 sequences, 13% seen once. Sequenced material: PBMCs, taken before TCRalphabeta/CD19-depleted stem cell transplant. The receptor was derived from a girl between 2 and 10 years old with congenital amegakaryocytic thrombocytopenia, due to receive a stem cell transplant. The chain combines TRBV5-1 with TRBJ2-1; the D is unclear. CDR3 DNA: TGCGCCAGCAGCCCTCAGGAGCACAATGAGCATTTCTTC. Its protein is CASSPQEHNEHFF.